Presented here are 25 T cell receptor beta chains from one specimen sequenced in a study of shared clonotypes between healthy human individuals. Profiling relied on immunoSEQ multiplex PCR, and the TCRdb table lists in-frame clones only, not all of them. Of 850,000 to 1,200,000 clones listed, about 70% are singletons. The sample comprised memory CD4+ T cells sorted from blood. Described subset: CD45RA-negative fraction. All receptors come from a man between 18 and 29 years old in good health.

The chain is built from TRBV6-1 and TRBJ2-4, with a tentative D call TRBD2 (5 bases). Trimming cost V 6 bases and J 7 bases, with 13 bases left between them. The length of the CDR3 is 13 residues. In germline, CDR1 is MNHNS, CDR2 SASEGT. The CDR3 spells CASRDSGWNIQYF. CDR3 DNA: TGTGCCAGCAGAGATTCGGGATGGAACATTCAGTACTTC.

This clone was found a few times. The chain is built from TRBV6-1 and TRBJ2-4; 11 nucleotides align to TRBD2. The CDR3 consists of 14 residues. V dropped 4 bases and J dropped 9; count of bases not matched to a gene: 5. The V gene's germline CDR1 is MNHNS and CDR2 SASEGT. The CDR3 bases are TGTGCCAGCAGTGGCACTAGCGGGGGCGGCATTCAGTACTTC. Its protein is CASSGTSGGGIQYF.

The chain recombines TRBV30 with TRBJ1-2; the D gene is possibly TRBD1 (6 bases). Trimming left V 2 bases short and J 8 bases short, with 9 bases between. This CDR3 contains 11 residues. Per germline, CDR1 GTSNPN and CDR2 SVGIG (reference sequence). The CDR3: CAWSKGTGYTF. CDR3 sequence (DNA): TGTGCCTGGAGTAAGGGGACAGGCTACACCTTC. The variable domain in full, completed from reference TRBV30 and TRBJ1-2, reads SQTIHQWPATLVQPVGSPLSLECTVEGTSNPNLYWYRQAAGRGLQLLFYSVGIGQISSEVPQNLSASRPQDRQFILSSKKLLLSDSGFYLCAWSKGTGYTFGSGTRLTVV.

The rearrangement joins TRBV29-1 to TRBJ1-3, with D possibly TRBD1 on 6 matching bases. V was cut by 5 bases and J by 0 bases, with 11 bases left in between. This CDR3 is built from 14 residues. Looked up from germline, CDR1 is SQVTM and CDR2 is ANQGSEA. CDR3 nucleotides: TGCAGCGTTTATGGGGGGGCCTCTGGAAACACCATATATTTT. Protein product: CSVYGGASGNTIYF.

The J gene is TRBJ2-7, the V gene TRBV4-3; the match to TRBD2 covers 10 bases. CDR1 LGHNA and CDR2 YSLEER come from the germline V gene. The CDR3 length is 16 residues. V gave up 0 bases and J gave up 9 bases; unmatched junction bases: 11. CDR3 in amino acids: CASSQELAGGLALQYF. Written as DNA, the CDR3 is TGCGCCAGCAGCCAAGAATTAGCGGGAGGTCTCGCTCTGCAGTACTTC.

This rearrangement joins TRBV9 to TRBJ1-6; D may be TRBD1 (6 bases). The germline V gene has CDR1 SGDLS and CDR2 YYNGEE. Trimming removed 3 bases from V and 7 bases from J, with 11 bases in between. The CDR3 sequence is 14 residues long. CDR3 sequence (DNA): TGTGCCAGCAGCGCGGACAGAGAAAATTCACCCCTCCACTTT. Translating gives CASSADRENSPLHF.

The chain has TRBV28 and TRBJ2-7; D tentatively reads TRBD1 or TRBD2 (6 bases each). V lost 6 bases and J lost 2, with 17 bases in between. The length of the CDR3 is 15 residues. The germline V gene has CDR1 MDHEN and CDR2 SYDVKM. The DNA of the CDR3 is TGTGCCAGCAGGACTGGGGGGCAAAGAGCCTACGAGCAGTACTTC. This sequence encodes CASRTGGQRAYEQYF.

This chain uses TRBV5-6 with TRBJ1-4; 7 nucleotides align to TRBD1. V was clipped by 2 bases and J by 6 bases; unmatched bases: 4. Germline-derived CDR1 and CDR2 are SGHDT and YYEEEE. The CDR3 length is 14 residues. The CDR3 loop is CASSLGGVDEKLFF. The CDR3 DNA reads TGTGCCAGCAGCTTAGGGGGCGTTGATGAAAAACTGTTTTTT.

The chain has TRBV5-1 and TRBJ2-3; TRBD1 matches 7 bases. Germline CDR1 SGHRS, CDR2 YFSETQ. CDR3 length: 12 residues. J lost 10 bases, V lost 3 bases, and 5 bases had no gene match. As DNA, the CDR3 is TGCGCCAGCAGCTCAGGACAGGATTCGCAGTATTTT. Protein product: CASSSGQDSQYF.

Turning to this clone: This likely came from a read error, as a far larger clone is one base away. This sequence joins TRBV28 and TRBJ1-2; D perhaps matches TRBD1 (6 bases). Germline V gene sequence: CDR1 MDHEN, CDR2 SYDVKM. Deletions cut 4 bases from V and 7 bases from J, with 10 bases between. This CDR3 is built from 12 residues. CDR3: CASSWGGAGYTF. For the CDR3, the DNA is TGTGCCAGCAGTTGGGGGGGGGCTGGCTACACCTTC.

To note about this clone: Compared with germline, one end of the junction differs, possibly owing to a read error. This chain uses TRBV19 with TRBJ1-2, with D maybe TRBD1 (5 bases). Looked up from germline, CDR1 is LNHDA and CDR2 is SQIVND (reference sequence). The CDR3 spans 16 residues. The CDR3 bases are TGTGCCGGTAGTTCCCTACAGATGAGGACACTTTATGGCTACACCTTC. Translation gives CAGSSLQMRTLYGYTF.

A few counts support this clone. The rearrangement links TRBV2 to TRBJ1-2; no definite D call. Germline CDR1 reads SNHLY; CDR2 reads FYNNEI. V dropped 6 bases and J dropped 5 bases, with 10 bases sitting between them. This CDR3 is built from 12 residues. DNA for the CDR3: TGTGCCAGCAGCGATGGGTATTATGGCTACACCTTC. Encoded protein: CASSDGYYGYTF.

This chain links TRBV30 with TRBJ2-7; D is unclear. The ends were cut back, 2 bases at V and 5 bases at J, with 16 bases in the middle. This CDR3 spans 14 amino acids. Germline V lookup: CDR1 GTSNPN, CDR2 SVGIG (reference sequence). The CDR3 DNA reads as TGTGCCTGGAGTATCACTCCCTCAGCCAACGAGCAGTACTTC. It codes for CAWSITPSANEQYF.

The V gene is TRBV6-1, the J gene TRBJ1-1; D is unresolved. This CDR3 comprises 14 residues. Germline CDR1 and CDR2: MNHNS and SASEGT. Trimming removed 8 bases at V and 0 bases at J, with 13 bases between. In DNA, the CDR3 is TGTGCCAGCGGTGTTGGCGGGATGAACACTGAAGCTTTCTTT. It specifies CASGVGGMNTEAFF.

The chain employs TRBV9 and TRBJ1-6; 10 nucleotides line up with TRBD1. V shed 3 bases and J 8 bases; nucleotides not matched to a gene: 5. The CDR3 consists of 15 residues. Germline CDR1 reads SGDLS; CDR2 reads YYNGEE. CDR3 protein: CASSAAGQGYSPLHF. For the CDR3, the DNA is TGTGCCAGCAGCGCCGCGGGACAGGGGTATTCACCCCTCCACTTT.

This clone was counted only a few times. The DNA for the CDR3 is TGTGCCAGCAGCCCCGGGACAGGGGAGACCCAGTACTTC. Its translation: CASSPGTGETQYF. V usage is TRBV11-3 and J usage is TRBJ2-5; 9 nucleotides match TRBD1. CDR1 and CDR2 (germline): SGHNT, YENEEA. V was clipped by 5 bases and J by 5 bases; unmatched bases: 3. This CDR3 has 13 residues.

The chain carries TRBV5-1 and TRBJ1-4, with 11 bases lining up with TRBD1. The CDR3 is made up of 15 amino acids. CDR1 and CDR2 (germline): SGHRS, YFSETQ. With V trimmed by 3 bases and J by 8 bases, 6 bases remained unmatched. CDR3 nucleotides: TGCGCCAGCAGCTCGTCCGGGACAGGGGGGGAAAAACTGTTTTTT. The encoded protein is CASSSSGTGGEKLFF.

Comments on this clone: This sample includes further DNA sequences coding for the same CDR3. The chain carries TRBV18 and TRBJ1-2; TRBD1 is a possible D gene (6 bases). This CDR3 spans 12 amino acids. V was pared by 5 bases and J by 7 bases, with 11 bases between. CDR1 and CDR2 from the germline V gene are KGHSH and LQKENI. The CDR3 DNA sequence: TGTGCCAGCTCAGACAGGTCGTTTGGCTACACCTTC. As protein: CASSDRSFGYTF.

The chain employs TRBV9 and TRBJ1-5; 10 nucleotides align to TRBD1. The CDR3 contains 15 residues. CDR1 and CDR2 (germline): SGDLS, YYNGEE. V shed 4 bases and J 5 bases; nucleotides not matched to a gene: 6. CDR3 residues: CASSRHGTGDQPQHF. CDR3 coding DNA: TGTGCCAGCAGCCGACACGGGACAGGGGATCAGCCCCAGCATTTT.

This chain uses TRBV7-6 with TRBJ2-7; TRBD1 is a possible D gene (7 bases). The germline CDR1 and CDR2 sequences are SGHVS and FNYEAQ. This CDR3 is 15 amino acids long. Between the trimmed V and J ends, which lost 1 base and 6 bases, there was a span of 16 bases. The CDR3 loop is CASSLGLPGGFEQYF. In DNA, the CDR3 is TGTGCCAGCAGCTTAGGTCTCCCAGGGGGGTTCGAGCAGTACTTC.

The chain employs TRBV11-2 and TRBJ2-6; maybe TRBD2 (6 bases). The CDR3 has 15 amino acids. In germline, CDR1 is SGHAT, CDR2 FQNNGV. V lost 0 bases and J lost 10, with 13 bases in between. Here the CDR3 reads CASSLDLGGWNVLTF. The CDR3 coding sequence is TGTGCCAGCAGCTTAGATTTAGGAGGGTGGAACGTCCTGACTTTC.

In the case of this clone: This may come from a read error, since a much larger clone is one base off. Other DNA sequences of this sample code for an identical CDR3. This chain connects TRBV7-9 to TRBJ2-5; D call uncertain. The V end lost 2 bases, the J end lost 5 bases, and 3 bases lay between the germline ends. Germline values: CDR1 SEHNR, CDR2 FQNEAQ (reference sequence). The CDR3 has 11 residues. CDR3 in DNA: TGTGCCAGCAGCTTAATGGAGACCCAGTACTTC. Translating gives CASSLMETQYF.

V is TRBV7-2 and J is TRBJ2-7; 7 positions agree with TRBD1. The J segment lost 0 bases and the V segment lost 3 bases, leaving 2 bases of the junction unmatched. From germline, CDR1 is SGHTA and CDR2 FQGNSA. The CDR3 extends over 14 amino acids. The CDR3 region has the DNA TGTGCCAGCAGCTTCGACAGGGTCTCCTACGAGCAGTACTTC. It encodes CASSFDRVSYEQYF.

V gene TRBV20-1 combines with J gene TRBJ1-1, with D unclear. Trimming removed 6 bases at V and 7 bases at J, with 12 bases between. Looked up from germline, CDR1 is DFQATT and CDR2 is SNEGSKA (reference sequence). The CDR3 loop spans 11 amino acids. The CDR3 reads CSATGGLEAFF. CDR3 sequence (DNA): TGCAGTGCCACTGGTGGACTTGAAGCTTTCTTT.

A few counts support this clone. CDR3 DNA: TGTGCCTGGAGTGTACGGCGAGGACAGGGCATTGGTGGCTACGAGCAGTACTTC. It codes for CAWSVRRGQGIGGYEQYF. The chain couples TRBV30 to TRBJ2-7; 8 positions agree with TRBD1. The CDR3 runs 18 residues. With V trimmed by 0 bases and J by 3 bases, 16 bases remained unmatched. CDR1 is GTSNPN, CDR2 SVGIG, per germline (reference sequence).